The TCR beta chain described here comes from a study of T cell responses to AZD1222 COVID-19 vaccine. CDR3 length equals 13 residues. The ends lost 1 base at V and 8 bases at J; junction bases unmatched: 4. Per the germline V gene, CDR1 is SGHNT and CDR2 is YENEEA. Assay: immunoSEQ multiplex PCR; the TCRdb copy retains only in-frame clones and omits some. The profile shows 80,000 or so clones, about nine tenths of them singletons. Overall study results and limits: Among AZD1222 vaccinees, only six were seropositive at baseline.

As for this clone: The antigen remains undetermined.

This TCR derives from an adult who received the AZD1222 COVID-19 vaccine. The V call is TRBV11-3, the J call TRBJ1-1, with 7 bases matching TRBD1. This specimen consisted of peripheral blood, obtained 28 days after the second AZD1222 dose. CDR3 DNA: TGTGCCAGCAGCTTAGTAAGGGGGCTGGAAGCTTTCTTT. This translates into CASSLVRGLEAFF.